Sequencing of this TCR beta chain was carried out in a study of control samples from healthy donors and cancer patients. CDR3 size: 16 residues. Trimming took 5 bases from V and 4 from J; bases not matched to a gene: 5. The germline gives CDR1 SGHAT, CDR2 FQNNGV. The repertoire was sequenced with immunoSEQ multiplex PCR; TCRdb's copy has only in-frame clones and lacks some. The sample records around 30,000 clones, around 87% being singletons. The receptor comes from a middle-aged woman with lung cancer. The specimen was PBMCs. The chain is built from TRBV11-2 and TRBJ2-5, with TRBD2 matching 15 bases. CDR3 in DNA: TGTGCCAGCAGCCCGGGACTAGCGGGGGGCATAGAGACCCAGTACTTC. It specifies CASSPGLAGGIETQYF. The variable domain in full, completed from reference TRBV11-2 and TRBJ2-5, reads EAGVAQSPRYKIIEKRQSVAFWCNPISGHATLYWYQQILGQGPKLLIQFQNNGVVDDSQLPKDRFSAERLKGVDSTLKIQPAKLEDSAVYLCASSPGLAGGIETQYFGPGTRLLVL.